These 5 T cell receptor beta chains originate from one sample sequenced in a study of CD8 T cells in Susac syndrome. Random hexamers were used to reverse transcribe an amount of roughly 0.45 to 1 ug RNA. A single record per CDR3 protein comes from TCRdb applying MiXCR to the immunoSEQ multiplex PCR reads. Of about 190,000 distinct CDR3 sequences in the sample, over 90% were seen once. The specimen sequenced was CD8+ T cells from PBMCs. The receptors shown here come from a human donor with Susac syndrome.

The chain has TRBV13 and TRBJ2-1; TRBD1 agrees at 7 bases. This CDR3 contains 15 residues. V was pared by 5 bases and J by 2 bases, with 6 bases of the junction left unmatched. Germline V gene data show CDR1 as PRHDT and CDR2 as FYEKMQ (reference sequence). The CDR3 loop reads CASSPRQGTYNEQFF. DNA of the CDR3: TGTGCCAGCAGCCCACGACAGGGAACCTACAATGAGCAGTTCTTC.

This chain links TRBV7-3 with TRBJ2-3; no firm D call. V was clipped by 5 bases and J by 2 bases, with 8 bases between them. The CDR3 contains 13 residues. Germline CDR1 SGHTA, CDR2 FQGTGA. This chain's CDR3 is CASSPPYTDTQYF. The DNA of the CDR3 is TGTGCCAGCAGCCCACCCTACACAGATACGCAGTATTTT.

The CDR3 loop reads CASRVRGRAETEAFF. In DNA form, the CDR3 reads TGTGCCAGCAGGGTGCGGGGCAGGGCTGAGACTGAAGCTTTCTTT. The rearrangement uses TRBV13 and TRBJ1-1, with D perhaps TRBD1 (5 bases). V was clipped by 6 bases and J by 5 bases, with 19 bases between them. Germline V lookup: CDR1 PRHDT, CDR2 FYEKMQ (reference sequence). The CDR3 runs to 15 residues.

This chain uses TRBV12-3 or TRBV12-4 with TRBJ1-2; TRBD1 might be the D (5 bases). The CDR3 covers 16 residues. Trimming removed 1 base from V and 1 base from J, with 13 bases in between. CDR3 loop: CASSLVRQGGNYGYTF. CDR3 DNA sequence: TGTGCCAGCAGTTTAGTACGGCAGGGAGGTAACTATGGCTACACCTTC.

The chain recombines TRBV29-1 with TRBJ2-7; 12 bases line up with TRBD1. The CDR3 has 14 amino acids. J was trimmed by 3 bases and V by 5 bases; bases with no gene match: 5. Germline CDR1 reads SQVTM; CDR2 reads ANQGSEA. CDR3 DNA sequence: TGCAGCGTTTACGGGACAGGGGGCGTCTACGAGCAGTACTTC. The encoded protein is CSVYGTGGVYEQYF.